This T cell receptor (beta chain) was identified in a study of neurological immune-mediated disorders. TCRdb recomputed calls from the 5' RACE reads with MiXCR, one row per CDR3 protein. The table has under 40,000 distinct CDR3 sequences, approximately 4.3% seen once. Many counts were recorded for this clonotype. V was shortened by 6 bases and J by 4 bases, with 12 bases between the two germline ends. CDR1 and CDR2 (germline): MNHNY, SVGAGI (reference sequence). The CDR3 extends over 14 amino acids. This chain uses TRBV6-6 with TRBJ2-2; D not certain. This TCR was recovered from a young man in good health. The material sequenced was PBMCs. CDR3 nucleotide sequence: TGTGCCAGCAGCTCAGCCGGCGGCACCGGGGAGCTGTTTTTT. It codes for CASSSAGGTGELFF.